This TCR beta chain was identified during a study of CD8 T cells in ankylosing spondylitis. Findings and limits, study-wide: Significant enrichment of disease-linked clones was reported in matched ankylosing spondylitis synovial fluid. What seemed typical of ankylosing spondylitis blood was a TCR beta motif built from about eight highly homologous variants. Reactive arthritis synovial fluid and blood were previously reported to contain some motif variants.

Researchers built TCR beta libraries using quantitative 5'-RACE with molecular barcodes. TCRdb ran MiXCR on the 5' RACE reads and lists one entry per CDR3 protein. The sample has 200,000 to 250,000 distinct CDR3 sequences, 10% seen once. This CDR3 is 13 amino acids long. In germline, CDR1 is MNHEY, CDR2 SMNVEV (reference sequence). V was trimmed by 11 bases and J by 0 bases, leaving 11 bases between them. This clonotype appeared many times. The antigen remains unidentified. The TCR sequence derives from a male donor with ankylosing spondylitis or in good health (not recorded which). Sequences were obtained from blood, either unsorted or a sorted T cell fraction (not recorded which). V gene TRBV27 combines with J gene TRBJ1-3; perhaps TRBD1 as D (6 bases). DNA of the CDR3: TGTGCCGACAGGTACATCTCTGGAAACACCATATATTTT. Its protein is CADRYISGNTIYF.